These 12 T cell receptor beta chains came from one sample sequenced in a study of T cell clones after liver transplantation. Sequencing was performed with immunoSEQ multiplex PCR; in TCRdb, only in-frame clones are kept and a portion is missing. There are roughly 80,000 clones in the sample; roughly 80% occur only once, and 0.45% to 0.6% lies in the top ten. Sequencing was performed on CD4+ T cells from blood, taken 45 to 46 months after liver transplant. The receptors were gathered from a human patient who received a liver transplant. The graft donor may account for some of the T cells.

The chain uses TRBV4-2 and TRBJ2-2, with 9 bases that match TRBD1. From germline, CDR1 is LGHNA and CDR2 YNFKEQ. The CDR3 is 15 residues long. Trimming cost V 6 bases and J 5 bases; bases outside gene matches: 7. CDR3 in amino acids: CASSRTGGETGELFF. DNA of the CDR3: TGTGCCAGCAGTCGTACAGGGGGCGAAACCGGGGAGCTGTTTTTT.

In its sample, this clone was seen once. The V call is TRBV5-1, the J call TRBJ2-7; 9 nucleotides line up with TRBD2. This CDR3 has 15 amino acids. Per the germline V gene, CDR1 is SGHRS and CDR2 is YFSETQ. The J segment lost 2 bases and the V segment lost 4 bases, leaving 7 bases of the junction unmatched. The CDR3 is CASSVASGMAYEQYF. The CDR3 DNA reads TGCGCCAGCAGCGTAGCTAGCGGGATGGCCTACGAGCAGTACTTC.

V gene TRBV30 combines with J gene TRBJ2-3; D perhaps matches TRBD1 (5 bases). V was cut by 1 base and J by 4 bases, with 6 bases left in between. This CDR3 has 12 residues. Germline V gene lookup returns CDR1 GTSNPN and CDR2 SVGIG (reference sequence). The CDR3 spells CAWSAGPDTQYF. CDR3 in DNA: TGTGCCTGGAGTGCAGGGCCAGATACGCAGTATTTT.

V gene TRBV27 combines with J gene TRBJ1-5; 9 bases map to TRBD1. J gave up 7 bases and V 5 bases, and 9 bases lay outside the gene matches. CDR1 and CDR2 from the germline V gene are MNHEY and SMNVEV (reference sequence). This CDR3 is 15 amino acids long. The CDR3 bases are TGTGCCAGCAGTAATACCGGGACAGGGATGCAGCCCCAGCATTTT. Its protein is CASSNTGTGMQPQHF.

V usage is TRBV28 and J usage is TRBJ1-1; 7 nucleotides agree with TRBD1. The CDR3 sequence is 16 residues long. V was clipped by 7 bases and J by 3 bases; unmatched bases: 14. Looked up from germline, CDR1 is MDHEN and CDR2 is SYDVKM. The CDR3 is CASTTRGQARYTEAFF. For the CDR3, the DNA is TGTGCCAGCACCACTAGGGGGCAGGCTAGGTACACTGAAGCTTTCTTT.

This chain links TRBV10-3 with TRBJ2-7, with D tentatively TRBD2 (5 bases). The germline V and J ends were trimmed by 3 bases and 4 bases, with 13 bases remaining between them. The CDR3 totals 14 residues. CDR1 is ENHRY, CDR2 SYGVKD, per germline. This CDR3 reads CAISDGLLIYEQYF. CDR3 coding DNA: TGTGCCATCAGTGATGGACTTCTAATTTACGAGCAGTACTTC.

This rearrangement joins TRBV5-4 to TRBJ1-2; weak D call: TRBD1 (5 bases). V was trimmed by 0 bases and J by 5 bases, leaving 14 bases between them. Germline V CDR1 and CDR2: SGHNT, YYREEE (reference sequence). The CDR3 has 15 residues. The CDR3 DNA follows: TGTGCCAGCAGCTTGGAGACAGACGTAGGGTATGGCTACACCTTC. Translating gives CASSLETDVGYGYTF.

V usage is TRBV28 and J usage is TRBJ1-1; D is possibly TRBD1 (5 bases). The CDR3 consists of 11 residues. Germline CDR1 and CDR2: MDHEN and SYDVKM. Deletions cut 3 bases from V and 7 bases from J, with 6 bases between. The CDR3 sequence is CASSLGLEAFF. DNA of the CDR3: TGTGCCAGCAGTTTGGGGCTTGAAGCTTTCTTT.

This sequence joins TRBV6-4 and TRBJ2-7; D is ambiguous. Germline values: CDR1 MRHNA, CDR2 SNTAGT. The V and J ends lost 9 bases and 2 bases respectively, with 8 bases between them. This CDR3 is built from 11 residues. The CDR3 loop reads CARTPPYEQYF. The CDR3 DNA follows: TGTGCCAGAACACCTCCCTACGAGCAGTACTTC.

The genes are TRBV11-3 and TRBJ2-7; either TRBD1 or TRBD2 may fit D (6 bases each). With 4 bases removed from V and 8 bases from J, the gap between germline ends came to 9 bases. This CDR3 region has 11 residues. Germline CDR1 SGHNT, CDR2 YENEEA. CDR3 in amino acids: CASSSGDKQYF. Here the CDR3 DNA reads TGTGCCAGCAGCTCGGGGGACAAGCAGTACTTC.

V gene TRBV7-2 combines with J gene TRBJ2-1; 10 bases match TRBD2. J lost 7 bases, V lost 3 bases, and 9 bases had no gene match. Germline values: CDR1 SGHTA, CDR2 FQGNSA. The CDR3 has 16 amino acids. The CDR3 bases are TGTGCCAGCAGCTTCTACACTAGCGGGACTAGTAATGAGCAGTTCTTC. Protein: CASSFYTSGTSNEQFF.

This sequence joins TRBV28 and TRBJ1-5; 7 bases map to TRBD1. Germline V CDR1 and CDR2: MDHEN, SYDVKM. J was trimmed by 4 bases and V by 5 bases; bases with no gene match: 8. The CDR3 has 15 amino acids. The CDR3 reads CASSKRQGGNQPQHF. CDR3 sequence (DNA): TGTGCCAGCAGTAAAAGACAGGGTGGGAATCAGCCCCAGCATTTT.